These 14 T cell receptor beta chains were sequenced from one sample in a study of blood T cell repertoires in COVID-19. Clones were read by immunoSEQ multiplex PCR, and TCRdb kept only the in-frame ones, dropping some. In the table there are fewer than 85,000 clones, roughly 70% of which are singletons. The sequencing sample was made of peripheral blood. Receptor source: a human donor with acute or convalescent COVID-19. The donor label of this sample is uncertain.

The V gene is TRBV6-5, the J gene TRBJ2-1; D gene unclear. This CDR3 contains 13 residues. Trimming took off 8 bases at V and 5 bases at J, with 13 bases between the two ends. Germline CDR1 and CDR2: MNHEY and SVGAGI. The CDR3 DNA sequence: TGTGCCAGCTTAGGAGATAGAAACAATGAGCAGTTCTTC. Translation gives CASLGDRNNEQFF.

The J gene is TRBJ2-1, the V gene TRBV4-1; TRBD2 agrees at 12 bases. CDR1 and CDR2 (germline): MGHRA, YSYEKL. The V segment lost 1 base and the J segment 5 bases; nucleotides outside the gene matches: 9. This CDR3 has 18 amino acids. CDR3 DNA sequence: TGCGCCAGCAGCCAAGGTGGAGCTAGCGGGGGGGCGAACAATGAGCAGTTCTTC. This gives the protein CASSQGGASGGANNEQFF.

The J gene is TRBJ2-3, the V gene TRBV19; a possible D gene is TRBD1 (6 bases). Germline V CDR1 and CDR2: LNHDA, SQIVND (reference sequence). This CDR3 has 15 residues. Deletions cut 6 bases from V and 1 base from J, with 14 bases between. CDR3 in DNA: TGTGCCAGTAGCTACCGGGACAAAGGCACAGATACGCAGTATTTT. Protein sequence: CASSYRDKGTDTQYF.

The chain employs TRBV7-9 and TRBJ2-3; D possibly corresponds to TRBD1 (5 bases). Germline V CDR1 and CDR2: SEHNR, FQNEAQ (reference sequence). V gave up 6 bases and J gave up 0 bases, with 16 bases separating them. This CDR3 has 16 residues. CDR3 coding DNA: TGTGCCAGCAGTATAGGGGCGGAGATGAGCACAGATACGCAGTATTTT. Translation gives CASSIGAEMSTDTQYF.

The rearrangement uses TRBV2 and TRBJ1-1; TRBD1 might be the D (6 bases). Looked up from germline, CDR1 is SNHLY and CDR2 is FYNNEI. The CDR3 is 14 residues long. V gave up 1 base and J gave up 3 bases, with 9 bases separating them. This chain's CDR3 is CASSEVGGDTEAFF. CDR3 bases: TGTGCCAGCAGTGAAGTAGGGGGAGACACTGAAGCTTTCTTT.

The V gene is TRBV18, the J gene TRBJ1-1; D not certain. The V end was cut by 3 bases, the J end by 0 bases, with 14 bases between. This CDR3 is built from 16 residues. CDR1 and CDR2 from the germline V gene are KGHSH and LQKENI. In DNA form, the CDR3 reads TGTGCCAGCTCACCCTTGGACGGGGTGGTGAACACTGAAGCTTTCTTT. As protein: CASSPLDGVVNTEAFF.

The gene calls are TRBV12-3 or TRBV12-4 and TRBJ1-1; unclear D gene. V lost 5 bases and J lost 6, with 10 bases in between. The CDR3 covers 12 residues. The DNA for the CDR3 is TGTGCCAGCAGTGCACCGGTCTCTGAAGCTTTCTTT. This translates into CASSAPVSEAFF.

The V gene is TRBV19, the J gene TRBJ2-3; tentatively, D is TRBD2 (6 bases). The CDR3 has 15 residues. Trimming cost V 6 bases and J 0 bases, with 13 bases left between them. From germline, CDR1 is LNHDA and CDR2 SQIVND (reference sequence). The CDR3 loop is CASRPSGGSTDTQYF. CDR3 DNA: TGTGCCAGTAGACCTTCCGGGGGTAGCACAGATACGCAGTATTTT.

The chain carries TRBV24-1 and TRBJ1-5; 9 nucleotides agree with TRBD1. Trimming cost V 9 bases and J 1 base; bases outside gene matches: 0. The length of the CDR3 is 13 residues. Germline V gene data show CDR1 as KGHDR and CDR2 as SFDVKD. CDR3 sequence reads: CATGQGSNQPQHF. DNA for the CDR3: TGTGCCACCGGACAGGGGAGCAATCAGCCCCAGCATTTT.

V gene TRBV6-5 combines with J gene TRBJ2-1; D is uncertain. V was cut by 6 bases and J by 6 bases, with 6 bases left in between. Per germline, CDR1 MNHEY and CDR2 SVGAGI. This CDR3 spans 11 amino acids. The CDR3 nucleotides are TGTGCCAGCAGCCGAGGCAATGAGCAGTTCTTC. Protein sequence: CASSRGNEQFF.

The chain couples TRBV7-9 to TRBJ2-2, with TRBD1 matching over 9 bases. V lost 3 bases and J lost 5; bases outside the gene matches: 7. The germline V gene has CDR1 SEHNR and CDR2 FQNEAQ (reference sequence). This CDR3 spans 16 amino acids. In DNA form, the CDR3 reads TGTGCCAGCAGCTTTAGCCACAGGGGGCGAACCGGGGAGCTGTTTTTT. Translating gives CASSFSHRGRTGELFF.

The chain carries TRBV7-2 and TRBJ2-1; TRBD2 is a possible D gene (5 bases). The CDR3 has 14 residues. The germline V and J ends were trimmed by 4 bases and 12 bases, with 19 bases remaining between them. Germline CDR1 and CDR2: SGHTA and FQGNSA. The DNA for the CDR3 is TGTGCCAGCAGCTCCCTCCCGGAGGTCATAACGCAGTTCTTC. It translates to CASSSLPEVITQFF.

By share of the sample, this clone is medium-sized. The chain has TRBV4-1 and TRBJ1-2; 7 bases line up with TRBD1. CDR1 and CDR2 (germline): MGHRA, YSYEKL. The CDR3 loop spans 16 amino acids. V lost 3 bases to trimming and J lost 0 bases; unmatched junction nucleotides: 7. CDR3: CASSHQPDRANYGYTF. The CDR3 nucleotides are TGCGCCAGCAGCCACCAGCCTGACAGGGCTAACTATGGCTACACCTTC.

The rearrangement joins TRBV6-2 or TRBV6-3 to TRBJ2-3; D gene ambiguous. CDR1 and CDR2 (germline): MNHEY, SVGEGT. Trimming cost V 6 bases and J 6 bases, with 10 bases left between them. The CDR3 consists of 12 residues. Here the CDR3 DNA reads TGTGCCAGCAGCTCGACCAGGGATACGCAGTATTTT. This encodes CASSSTRDTQYF.